The 25 T cell receptor beta chains listed next were all sequenced from one sample in a study of blood T cell repertoires in COVID-19. TCRdb keeps only in-frame clones here, not all; method: immunoSEQ multiplex PCR. This sample has 85,000 to 130,000 clones, with 80% to 90% found just once. The sequenced sample consisted of peripheral blood. Every receptor here comes from a man between 60 and 75 years old with acute or convalescent COVID-19.

The J gene is TRBJ1-1, the V gene TRBV5-4; 9 bases line up with TRBD1. CDR3 length: 15 amino acids. V lost 4 bases, J lost 5 bases, and 9 bases stayed unmatched. In germline, CDR1 is SGHNT, CDR2 YYREEE (reference sequence). CDR3 protein: CASSKRTGEGTEAFF. DNA for the CDR3: TGTGCCAGCAGCAAGCGGACAGGGGAGGGAACTGAAGCTTTCTTT.

This rearrangement joins TRBV28 to TRBJ1-2; D is uncertain. Germline-derived CDR1 and CDR2 are MDHEN and SYDVKM. Trimming removed 2 bases at V and 4 bases at J, with 11 bases between. The CDR3 sequence is 14 residues long. The CDR3 DNA reads as TGTGCCAGCAGTTTAGCAGCGGTGGCCTATGGCTACACCTTC. Translated: CASSLAAVAYGYTF.

This clone came up a few times. The chain joins TRBV9 to TRBJ2-3; TRBD2 aligns across 13 bases. This CDR3 is built from 17 residues. CDR1 SGDLS and CDR2 YYNGEE come from the germline V gene. Germline trimming cut 4 bases from V and 1 base from J; bases unmatched to any gene: 6. The CDR3 DNA sequence: TGTGCCAGCAGCACTCGACTAGCGGGAGGCGGCACAGATACGCAGTATTTT. Protein: CASSTRLAGGGTDTQYF.

The chain employs TRBV3-1 (or the pseudogene TRBV3-2) and TRBJ1-1, with 9 nucleotides matching TRBD1. Germline loops: CDR1 LGHDT, CDR2 YNNKEL (reference sequence). J lost 10 bases, V lost 5 bases, and 5 bases had no gene match. There are 12 residues in the CDR3. CDR3 protein: CASSIRTGAAFF. CDR3 nucleotides: TGTGCCAGCAGCATACGGACAGGGGCAGCTTTCTTT.

The CDR3 sequence is CASSSVPGQGKRNYGYTF. In DNA form, the CDR3 reads TGTGCCAGCAGCTCCGTCCCGGGACAGGGAAAAAGGAACTATGGCTACACCTTC. The chain is built from TRBV5-4 and TRBJ1-2; TRBD1 aligns across 9 bases. Germline CDR1 and CDR2: SGHNT and YYREEE (reference sequence). With 3 bases clipped from V and 2 bases from J, the junction kept 14 bases outside the gene matches. The CDR3 spans 18 residues.

The chain employs TRBV27 and TRBJ2-3; 11 nucleotides match TRBD2. V was pared by 4 bases and J by 3 bases, with 6 bases of the junction left unmatched. This CDR3 spans 16 amino acids. CDR1 and CDR2 from the germline V gene are MNHEY and SMNVEV (reference sequence). The CDR3 coding sequence is TGTGCCAGCAGTTCTTTAGCGGGAGGGGGAACAGATACGCAGTATTTT. This gives the protein CASSSLAGGGTDTQYF.

In this sample, this clone turned up a few times. The CDR3 here is CASIRTGTLNQPQHF. The CDR3 coding sequence is TGTGCCAGCATTAGGACAGGGACTTTGAATCAGCCCCAGCATTTT. J is TRBJ1-5 and V is TRBV28; 8 positions agree with TRBD1. The CDR3 has 15 residues. J lost 4 bases, V lost 7 bases, and 9 bases had no gene match. Germline lookup yields CDR1 MDHEN and CDR2 SYDVKM.

The chain links TRBV6-2 or TRBV6-3 to TRBJ2-1; the match to TRBD2 covers 7 bases. V lost 6 bases and J lost 12; bases outside the gene matches: 17. This CDR3 contains 15 residues. Germline V gene lookup returns CDR1 MNHEY and CDR2 SVGEGT. The CDR3 DNA sequence: TGTGCCAGCAGCGGTTCGGCTAGCGGACAAGAGGGGCAGTTCTTC. It codes for CASSGSASGQEGQFF.

The chain uses TRBV15 and TRBJ1-1; a weak D match, TRBD1 (5 bases). V lost 5 bases and J lost 8, with 21 bases in between. The germline gives CDR1 LNHNV, CDR2 YYDKDF (reference sequence). The CDR3 is made up of 15 amino acids. CDR3 amino acids: CATSRGDGGLTEAFF. The DNA for the CDR3 is TGTGCCACCAGCCGAGGGGACGGGGGTCTCACGGAAGCTTTCTTT.

This chain connects TRBV27 to TRBJ2-2; no reliable D call. The V gene's germline CDR1 is MNHEY and CDR2 SMNVEV (reference sequence). There are 14 residues in the CDR3. V lost 0 bases and J 5 bases, leaving 7 bases between the germline ends. CDR3 residues: CASSLSRWTGELFF. The CDR3 nucleotides read TGTGCCAGCAGTTTATCGAGGTGGACCGGGGAGCTGTTTTTT.

About this clone: An end of the junction differs from the germline gene, which may be a read error. The chain couples TRBV4-1 to TRBJ1-4, with a tentative D call TRBD1 (5 bases). The CDR3 has 15 amino acids. The germline gives CDR1 MGHRA, CDR2 YSYEKL. The DNA for the CDR3 is TGCGCCAGCAGTCAAGAGACCCTTACAGGTGAAAAACTGTTTTTT. Translation gives CASSQETLTGEKLFF.

V gene TRBV6-5 combines with J gene TRBJ1-1; D unclear. The V gene's germline CDR1 is MNHEY and CDR2 SVGAGI. Deletions cut 4 bases from V and 1 base from J, with 10 bases between. This CDR3 has 14 amino acids. DNA for the CDR3: TGTGCCAGCAGTTCCCAGACGGGGAACACTGAAGCTTTCTTT. This encodes CASSSQTGNTEAFF.

This clone appeared a single time. The V call is TRBV11-1, the J call TRBJ2-3; no clear D. The CDR3 has 14 residues. Trimming stripped 3 bases from V and 2 bases from J, with 9 bases between. The germline gives CDR1 SGHAT, CDR2 FQDESV (reference sequence). The CDR3 sequence is CASSLGYFTDTQYF. The CDR3, as DNA: TGTGCCAGCAGCTTGGGCTATTTCACAGATACGCAGTATTTT.

This clone was seen only a few times. The chain joins TRBV19 to TRBJ1-6, with D unclear. The length of the CDR3 is 14 residues. Germline CDR1 is LNHDA and CDR2 is SQIVND (reference sequence). Trimming left V 6 bases short and J 5 bases short, with 11 bases between. DNA for the CDR3: TGTGCCAGTAGCCAGACTGGAGATAATTCACCCCTCCACTTT. The encoded protein is CASSQTGDNSPLHF.

V is TRBV19 and J is TRBJ1-4; 10 bases agree with TRBD1. The germline V gene has CDR1 LNHDA and CDR2 SQIVND (reference sequence). The CDR3 is 15 amino acids. Trimming at V came to 4 bases and at J to 5 bases, leaving 4 bases not matched to a gene. The CDR3 protein is CASSTRTGGNEKLFF. CDR3 nucleotides: TGTGCCAGTAGTACGCGGACAGGGGGAAATGAAAAACTGTTTTTT.

The V call is TRBV11-2, the J call TRBJ1-2; 7 bases line up with TRBD1. Germline V gene data show CDR1 as SGHAT and CDR2 as FQNNGV. The V gene end was trimmed by 2 bases and the J gene end by 2 bases; junction bases not matched to a gene: 17. This CDR3 comprises 19 residues. CDR3 DNA: TGTGCCAGCAGCTTAATCGTAGGGACAGCTTCCCGGGGGAACTATGGCTACACCTTC. This encodes CASSLIVGTASRGNYGYTF.

J is TRBJ2-6 and V is TRBV19; perhaps TRBD1 as D (5 bases). CDR1 LNHDA and CDR2 SQIVND come from the germline V gene (reference sequence). This CDR3 has 17 amino acids. Trimming removed 0 bases from V and 2 bases from J, with 11 bases in between. As DNA, the CDR3 is TGTGCCAGTAGTATAGATCTGACAGTTACTGGGGCCAACGTCCTGACTTTC. It is translated as CASSIDLTVTGANVLTF.

This clone showed up just a few times. Other nucleotide sequences in the sample specify the same CDR3. The rearrangement uses TRBV6-5 and TRBJ2-7, with TRBD2 matching 9 bases. CDR3 length: 15 amino acids. In germline, CDR1 is MNHEY, CDR2 SVGAGI. Trimming removed 0 bases from V and 2 bases from J; junction bases left unmatched: 2. CDR3 protein: CASSYSTSGTYEQYF. In DNA, the CDR3 is TGTGCCAGCAGTTACTCGACTAGCGGAACCTACGAGCAGTACTTC.

The chain uses TRBV5-8 and TRBJ2-7, with 10 positions matching TRBD1. This CDR3 has 15 residues. In germline, CDR1 is SGHTS, CDR2 YDEGEE. The J segment lost 2 bases and the V segment lost 5 bases, leaving 7 bases of the junction unmatched. The chain's CDR3 is CASRARDRGTYEQYF. As DNA, the CDR3 is TGTGCCAGCAGAGCAAGGGACAGGGGAACCTACGAGCAGTACTTC.

This clone was recorded only once. This rearrangement joins TRBV7-6 to TRBJ1-4; D may be TRBD1 (5 bases). V shed 5 bases and J shed 6 bases, with 16 bases lying between them. This CDR3 comprises 15 residues. Germline lookup yields CDR1 SGHVS and CDR2 FNYEAQ. The CDR3 nucleotides are TGTGCCAGCAGCCCACGCAGGGATCTGGATGAAAAACTGTTTTTT. The encoded protein is CASSPRRDLDEKLFF.

Worth noting for this clone: One junction end disagrees with the germline gene, perhaps due to a read error. The rearrangement joins TRBV4-1 to TRBJ2-7; D is possibly TRBD1 (6 bases). Germline loops: CDR1 MGHRA, CDR2 YSYEKL. The CDR3 covers 15 residues. CDR3 region: CASSQVEDRSSEQYF. CDR3 DNA sequence: TGCGCCAGCAGCCAAGTCGAGGACAGATCCTCCGAGCAGTACTTC.

The chain combines TRBV6-5 with TRBJ1-2; no reliable D call. The CDR3 length is 13 residues. V was trimmed by 5 bases and J by 6 bases, leaving 13 bases between them. From germline, CDR1 is MNHEY and CDR2 SVGAGI. CDR3 residues: CASSPRGPDGYTF. The DNA for the CDR3 is TGTGCCAGCAGTCCCCGGGGTCCCGATGGCTACACCTTC.

The CDR3 is CASSRTGEGNQPQHF. CDR3 sequence (DNA): TGTGCCAGCAGTAGGACAGGGGAGGGCAATCAGCCCCAGCATTTT. The chain is built from TRBV6-5 and TRBJ1-5; 9 nucleotides line up with TRBD1. Losses at the gene ends were 5 bases for V and 2 bases for J; bases not matched to a gene: 4. Per germline, CDR1 MNHEY and CDR2 SVGAGI. The CDR3 is made up of 15 amino acids.

The chain carries TRBV6-2 or TRBV6-3 and TRBJ1-5; TRBD1 matches at 8 bases. The CDR3 runs 16 residues. J was trimmed by 3 bases and V by 0 bases; bases with no gene match: 4. Germline V gene sequence: CDR1 MNHEY, CDR2 SVGEGT. Here the CDR3 DNA reads TGTGCCAGCAGTTACTCCCAGGGGGCCACCAATCAGCCCCAGCATTTT. This codes for CASSYSQGATNQPQHF.

The chain couples TRBV2 to TRBJ2-7; TRBD2 might be the D (5 bases). Trimming stripped 4 bases from V and 7 bases from J, with 20 bases between. Germline values: CDR1 SNHLY, CDR2 FYNNEI. There are 15 residues in the CDR3. The CDR3, as DNA: TGTGCCAGCAGTGGCGATAGCGAGAGGGCCGAGGAGCAGTACTTC. Its translation is CASSGDSERAEEQYF. The variable domain in full, with the rest retrieved from reference TRBV2 and TRBJ2-7, is EPEVTQTPSHQVTQMGQEVILRCVPISNHLYFYWYRQILGQKVEFLVSFYNNEISEKSEIFDDQFSVERPDGSNFTLKIRSTKLEDSAMYFCASSGDSERAEEQYFGPGTRLTVT.